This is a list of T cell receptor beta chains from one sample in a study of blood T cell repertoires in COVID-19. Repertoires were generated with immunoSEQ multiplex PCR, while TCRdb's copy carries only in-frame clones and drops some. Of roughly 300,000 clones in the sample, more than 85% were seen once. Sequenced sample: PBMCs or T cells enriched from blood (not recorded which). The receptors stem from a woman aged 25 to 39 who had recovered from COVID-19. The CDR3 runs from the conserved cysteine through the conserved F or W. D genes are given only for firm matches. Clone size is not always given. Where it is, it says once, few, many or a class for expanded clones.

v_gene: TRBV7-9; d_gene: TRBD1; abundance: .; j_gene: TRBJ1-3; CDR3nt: TGTGCCAGCAGCTTTTCCCAGGGGGCGAGATCTGGAAACACCATATATTTT; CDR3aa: CASSFSQGARSGNTIYF
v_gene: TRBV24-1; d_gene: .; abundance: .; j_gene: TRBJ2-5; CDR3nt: TGTGCCACCAGTGAAGCCCACAGACAAGAGACCCAGTACTTC; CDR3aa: CATSEAHRQETQYF
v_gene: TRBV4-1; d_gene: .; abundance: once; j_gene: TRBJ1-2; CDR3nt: TGCGCCAGCAGCGCCTCATGGCCAGGGAGGGATTCTAGCGGCTACACCTTC; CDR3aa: CASSASWPGRDSSGYTF
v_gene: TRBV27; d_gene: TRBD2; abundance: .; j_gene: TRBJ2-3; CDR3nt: TGTGCCAGCAGTCATATCGGGACTAGCGGGGGGGATGACACGCAGTATTTT; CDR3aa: CASSHIGTSGGDDTQYF
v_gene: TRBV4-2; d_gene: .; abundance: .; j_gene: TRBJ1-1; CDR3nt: TGTGCCAGCAGCCCCGGTAGTGCTACTGAAGCTTTCTTT; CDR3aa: CASSPGSATEAFF
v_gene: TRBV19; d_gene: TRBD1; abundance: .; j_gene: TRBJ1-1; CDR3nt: TGTGCCAGTAGTATGGGGACAGGGAACACTGAAGCTTTCTTT; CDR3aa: CASSMGTGNTEAFF
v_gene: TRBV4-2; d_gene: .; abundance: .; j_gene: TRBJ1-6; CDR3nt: TGTGCCAGCAGCCAAGAACAAGGGGAATATAATTCACCCCTCCACTTT; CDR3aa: CASSQEQGEYNSPLHF
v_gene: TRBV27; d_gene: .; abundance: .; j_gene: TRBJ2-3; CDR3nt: TGTGCCAGCAGTTTGGCACCTGGACAGAATAGCTTCTTTGAGGGTTGGGGAGATACGCAGTATTTT; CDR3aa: CASSLAPGQNSFFEGWGDTQYF
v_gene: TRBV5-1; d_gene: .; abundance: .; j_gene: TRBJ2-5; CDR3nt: TGCGCCAGCTCGCGGACTAAACAAGAGACCCAGTACTTC; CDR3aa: CASSRTKQETQYF
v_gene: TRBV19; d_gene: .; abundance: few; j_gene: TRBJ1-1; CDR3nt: TGTGCCAGTAGCCGGGACACATTGAACACTGAAGCTTTCTTT; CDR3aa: CASSRDTLNTEAFF
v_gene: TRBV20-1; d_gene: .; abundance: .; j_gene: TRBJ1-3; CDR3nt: TGCAGTGCTATACAGGGAAACACCATATATTTT; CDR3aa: CSAIQGNTIYF
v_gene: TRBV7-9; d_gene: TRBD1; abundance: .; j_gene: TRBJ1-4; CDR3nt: TGTGCCAGCAGCCCGGGACAGACTTTTAATGAAAAACTGTTTTTT; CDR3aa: CASSPGQTFNEKLFF
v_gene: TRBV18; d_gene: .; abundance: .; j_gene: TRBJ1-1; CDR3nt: TGTGCCAGCTGGGAGGGACTTTTGGCGATGAACACTGAAGCTTTCTTT; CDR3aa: CASWEGLLAMNTEAFF
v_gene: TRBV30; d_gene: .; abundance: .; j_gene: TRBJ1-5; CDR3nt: TGTGCCTGGAGTAGCGGGGATAGCAATCAGCCCCAGCATTTT; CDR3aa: CAWSSGDSNQPQHF